These T cell receptor beta chains were read from a single sample in a study of T cells expressing NK-cell markers. From the 5' RACE reads, TCRdb lists one entry per CDR3 protein and no DNA. In all, the sample yields over 150,000 distinct CDR3 sequences. The sequencing input was blood T cells: a sorted CD56 or NKG2C T cell subset, CD4+ or CD8+ T cells, or bulk PBMC T cells (not recorded which). The receptors shown here come from a woman aged 45-65 years in good health. Both conserved end residues are part of each CDR3.

TRBV19,TRBJ2-7,CASSPGGTLYEQYF
TRBV7-9,TRBJ2-1,CASSPIRGTSGSGNEQFF
TRBV11-1,TRBJ2-1,CASKSKGTYNEQFF
TRBV30,TRBJ2-3,CAWTGPLDTQYF
TRBV7-2,TRBJ1-1,CASSLNWGRTTEAFF
TRBV11-2,TRBJ1-1,CASSAGLEAFF
TRBV7-9,TRBJ2-1,CASSLVGGRGNEQFF
TRBV27,TRBJ2-5,CASSPRTGGVQETQYF
TRBV5-1,TRBJ2-4,CASSLVVGYIQYF
TRBV9,TRBJ2-6,CASSVGGANVLTF
TRBV2,TRBJ2-5,CATLTSHQETQYF
TRBV20-1,TRBJ2-1,CSARVFPGLVYNEQFF
TRBV7-9,TRBJ2-3,CASSSRDSLTDTQYF
TRBV29-1,TRBJ2-2,CSVEGKAGELFF
TRBV7-8,TRBJ2-7,CASSPMGAHNYEQYF
TRBV12-3/TRBV12-4,TRBJ1-3,CASSLGERLGNTIYF
TRBV4-1,TRBJ2-3,CASSQGSGSDTQYF
TRBV6-5,TRBJ2-1,CASSYGSASYNEQFF